This T cell receptor (beta chain) is drawn from a study of blood T cell repertoires in COVID-19. Produced via immunoSEQ multiplex PCR; TCRdb's table is partial and in-frame only. Among roughly 150,000 clones, around 83% were seen once, and the ten largest hold about 5.8%. V lost 5 bases and J 5 bases, leaving 19 bases between the germline ends. The CDR3 extends over 17 amino acids. Per the germline V gene, CDR1 is LGHDT and CDR2 is YNNKEL (reference sequence). During active infection, Seattle patients enrolled and were then monitored through disease. The chain joins TRBV3-1 (or the pseudogene TRBV3-2) to TRBJ1-6; possible D gene TRBD1, 5 bases. This clonotype was sampled from a woman aged 45 to 65 with COVID-19, enrolled during active disease. The sample taken for sequencing was peripheral blood. For the CDR3, the DNA is TGTGCCAGCAGCATGAGCCTTGTAGGGGCTGATAATTCACCCCTCCACTTT. As protein: CASSMSLVGADNSPLHF.